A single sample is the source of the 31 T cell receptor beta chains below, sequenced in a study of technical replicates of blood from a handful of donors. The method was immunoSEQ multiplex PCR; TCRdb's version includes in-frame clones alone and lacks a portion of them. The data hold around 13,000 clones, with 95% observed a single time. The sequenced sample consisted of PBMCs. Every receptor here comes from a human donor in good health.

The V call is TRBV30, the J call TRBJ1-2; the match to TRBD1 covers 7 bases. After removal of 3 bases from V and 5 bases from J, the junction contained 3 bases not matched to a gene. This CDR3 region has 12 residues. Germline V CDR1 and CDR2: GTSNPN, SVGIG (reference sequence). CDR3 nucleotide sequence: TGTGCCTGGAGGCAGACAGGGTATGGCTACACCTTC. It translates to CAWRQTGYGYTF.

The CDR3 region has the DNA TGTGCCAGCAGCTGGACAGGGTACGAGACCCAGTACTTC. It encodes CASSWTGYETQYF. The V call is TRBV7-9, the J call TRBJ2-5; TRBD1 matches at 8 bases. This CDR3 contains 13 residues. J gave up 5 bases and V 4 bases, and 3 bases lay outside the gene matches. Germline V gene sequence: CDR1 SEHNR, CDR2 FQNEAQ (reference sequence). The full variable domain, completed using reference TRBV7-9 and TRBJ2-5, is DTGVSQNPRHKITKRGQNVTFRCDPISEHNRLYWYRQTLGQGPEFLTYFQNEAQLEKSRLLSDRFSAERPKGSFSTLEIQRTEQGDSAMYLCASSWTGYETQYFGPGTRLLVL.

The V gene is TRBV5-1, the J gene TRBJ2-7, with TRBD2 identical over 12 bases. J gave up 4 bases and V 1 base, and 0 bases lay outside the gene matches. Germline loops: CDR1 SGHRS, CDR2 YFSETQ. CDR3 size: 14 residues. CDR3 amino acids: CASSLTSGRYEQYF. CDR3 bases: TGCGCCAGCAGCTTGACTAGCGGGAGGTACGAGCAGTACTTC. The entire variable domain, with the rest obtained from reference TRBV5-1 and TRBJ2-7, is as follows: KAGVTQTPRYLIKTRGQQVTLSCSPISGHRSVSWYQQTPGQGLQFLFEYFSETQRNKGNFPGRFSGRQFSNSRSEMNVSTLELGDSALYLCASSLTSGRYEQYFGPGTRLTVT.

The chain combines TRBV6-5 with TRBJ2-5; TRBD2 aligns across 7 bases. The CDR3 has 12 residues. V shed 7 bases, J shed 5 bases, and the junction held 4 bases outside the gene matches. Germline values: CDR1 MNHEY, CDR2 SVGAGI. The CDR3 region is CASNARGETQYF. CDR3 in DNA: TGTGCCAGCAACGCGCGGGGGGAGACCCAGTACTTC.

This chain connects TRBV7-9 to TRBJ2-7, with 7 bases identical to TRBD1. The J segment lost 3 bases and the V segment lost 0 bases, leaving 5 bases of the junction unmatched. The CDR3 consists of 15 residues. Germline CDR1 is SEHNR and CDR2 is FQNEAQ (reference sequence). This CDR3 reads CASSLARGQVYEQYF. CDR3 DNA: TGTGCCAGCAGCTTAGCGCGAGGACAGGTCTACGAGCAGTACTTC.

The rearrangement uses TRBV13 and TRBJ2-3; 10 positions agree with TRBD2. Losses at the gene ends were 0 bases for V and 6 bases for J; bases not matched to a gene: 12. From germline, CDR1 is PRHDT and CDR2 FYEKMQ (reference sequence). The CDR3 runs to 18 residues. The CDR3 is CASSLGSGAGGVWDTQYF. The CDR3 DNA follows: TGTGCCAGCAGCTTAGGCAGCGGAGCGGGAGGGGTATGGGATACGCAGTATTTT.

The CDR3 sequence: CASTDRPSTEAFF. The CDR3 DNA reads as TGTGCCAGCACGGACAGGCCGAGCACTGAAGCTTTCTTT. The V and J genes are TRBV2 and TRBJ1-1; TRBD1 agrees at 7 bases. This CDR3 region has 13 residues. The germline V gene has CDR1 SNHLY and CDR2 FYNNEI. Trimming at V came to 7 bases and at J to 4 bases, leaving 6 bases not matched to a gene.

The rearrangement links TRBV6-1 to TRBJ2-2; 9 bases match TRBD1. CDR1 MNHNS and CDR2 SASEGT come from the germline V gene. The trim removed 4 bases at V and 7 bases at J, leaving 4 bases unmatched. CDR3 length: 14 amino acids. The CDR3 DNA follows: TGTGCCAGCAGTGCCGGACAGGGGATCGGGGAGCTGTTTTTT. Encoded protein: CASSAGQGIGELFF.

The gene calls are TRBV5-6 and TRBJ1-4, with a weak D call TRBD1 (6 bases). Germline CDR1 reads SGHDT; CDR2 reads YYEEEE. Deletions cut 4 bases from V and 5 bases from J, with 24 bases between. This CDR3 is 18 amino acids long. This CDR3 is CASSQSYGVAGANEKLFF. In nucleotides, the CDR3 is TGTGCCAGCAGCCAGAGTTATGGGGTGGCAGGGGCGAATGAAAAACTGTTTTTT.

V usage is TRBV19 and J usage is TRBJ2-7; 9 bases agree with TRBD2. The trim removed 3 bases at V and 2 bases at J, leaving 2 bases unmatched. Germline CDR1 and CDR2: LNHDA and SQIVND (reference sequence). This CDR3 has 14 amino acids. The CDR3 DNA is TGTGCCAGTAGTATGCTAGCGGGGCCCTACGAGCAGTACTTC. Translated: CASSMLAGPYEQYF.

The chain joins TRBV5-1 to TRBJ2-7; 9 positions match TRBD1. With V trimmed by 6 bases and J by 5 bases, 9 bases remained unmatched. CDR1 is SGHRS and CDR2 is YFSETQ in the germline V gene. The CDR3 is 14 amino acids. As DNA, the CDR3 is TGCGCCAGCACGTTTCTCGGGACAGGGAACGAGCAGTACTTC. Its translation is CASTFLGTGNEQYF.

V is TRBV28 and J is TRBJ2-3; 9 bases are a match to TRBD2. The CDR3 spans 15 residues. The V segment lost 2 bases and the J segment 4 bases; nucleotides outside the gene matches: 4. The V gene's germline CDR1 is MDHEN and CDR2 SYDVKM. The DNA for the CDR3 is TGTGCCAGCAGTTTAGGGGCGGGAGGGGCAGATACGCAGTATTTT. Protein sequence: CASSLGAGGADTQYF.

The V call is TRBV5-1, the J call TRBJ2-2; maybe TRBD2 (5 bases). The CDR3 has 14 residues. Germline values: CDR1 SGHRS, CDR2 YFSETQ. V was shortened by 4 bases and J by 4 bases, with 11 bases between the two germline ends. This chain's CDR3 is CASSVTGSTGELFF. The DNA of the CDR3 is TGCGCCAGCAGCGTGACGGGGAGCACCGGGGAGCTGTTTTTT.

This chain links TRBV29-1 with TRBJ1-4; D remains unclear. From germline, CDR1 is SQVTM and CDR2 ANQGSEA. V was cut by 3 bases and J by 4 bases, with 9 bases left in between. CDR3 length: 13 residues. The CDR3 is CSVDAGINEKLFF. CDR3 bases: TGCAGCGTTGACGCCGGGATTAATGAAAAACTGTTTTTT.

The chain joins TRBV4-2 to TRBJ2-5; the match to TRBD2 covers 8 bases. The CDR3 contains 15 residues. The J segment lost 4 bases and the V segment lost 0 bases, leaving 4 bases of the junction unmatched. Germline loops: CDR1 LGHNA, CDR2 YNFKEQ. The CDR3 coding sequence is TGTGCCAGCAGCCAAGACGGGAGGGCCGGAGAGACCCAGTACTTC. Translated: CASSQDGRAGETQYF.

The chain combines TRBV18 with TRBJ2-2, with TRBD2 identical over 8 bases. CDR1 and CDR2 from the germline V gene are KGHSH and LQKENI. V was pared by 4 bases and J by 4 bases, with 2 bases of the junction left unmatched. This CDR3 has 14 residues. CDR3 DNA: TGTGCCAGCTCACTTGGGACTAGCACCGGGGAGCTGTTTTTT. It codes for CASSLGTSTGELFF.

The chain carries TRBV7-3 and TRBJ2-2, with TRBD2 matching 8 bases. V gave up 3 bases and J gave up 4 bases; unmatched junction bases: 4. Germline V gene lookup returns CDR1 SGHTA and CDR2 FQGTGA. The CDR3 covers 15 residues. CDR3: CASSFFLAGTGELFF. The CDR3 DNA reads TGTGCCAGCAGCTTCTTTCTAGCGGGCACCGGGGAGCTGTTTTTT.

The CDR3 DNA is TGTGCCAGCAGCCCAGGGGGTATCGGGAGATCCACAGATACGCAGTATTTT. The encoded protein is CASSPGGIGRSTDTQYF. The chain joins TRBV28 to TRBJ2-3, with D perhaps matching TRBD1 (7 bases). Trimming stripped 6 bases from V and 2 bases from J, with 21 bases between. CDR3 size: 17 residues. Germline-derived CDR1 and CDR2 are MDHEN and SYDVKM.

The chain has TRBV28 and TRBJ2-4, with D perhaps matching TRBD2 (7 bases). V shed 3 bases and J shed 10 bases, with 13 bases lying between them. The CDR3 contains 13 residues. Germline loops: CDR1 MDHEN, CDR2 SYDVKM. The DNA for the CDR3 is TGTGCCAGCAGTTTTGGCAGGGGAGGGATTCAGTACTTC. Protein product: CASSFGRGGIQYF.

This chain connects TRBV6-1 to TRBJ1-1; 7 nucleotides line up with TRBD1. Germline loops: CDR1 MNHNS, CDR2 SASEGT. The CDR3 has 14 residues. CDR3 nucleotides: TGTGGGGCGGGGACAGATCACATGAACACTGAAGCTTTCTTT. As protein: CGAGTDHMNTEAFF.

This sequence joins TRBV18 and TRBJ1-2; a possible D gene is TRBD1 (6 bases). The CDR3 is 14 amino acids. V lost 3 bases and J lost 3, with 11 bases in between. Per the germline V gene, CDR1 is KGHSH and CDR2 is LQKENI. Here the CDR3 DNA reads TGTGCCAGCTCACCGATCCCAGGGGACTATGGCTACACCTTC. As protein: CASSPIPGDYGYTF.

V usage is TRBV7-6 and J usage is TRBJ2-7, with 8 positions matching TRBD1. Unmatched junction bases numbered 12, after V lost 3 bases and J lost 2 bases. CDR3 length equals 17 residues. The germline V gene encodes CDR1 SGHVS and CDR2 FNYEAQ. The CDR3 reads CASSLAPPGQEPYEQYF. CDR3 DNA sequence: TGTGCCAGCAGCTTGGCGCCGCCGGGACAGGAACCCTACGAGCAGTACTTC.

The CDR3 protein is CASSLDGGTSYNEQFF. CDR3 DNA sequence: TGCGCCAGCAGTCTAGACGGTGGTACTAGCTACAATGAGCAGTTCTTC. The chain joins TRBV5-1 to TRBJ2-1, with D possibly matching TRBD2 (5 bases). CDR1 is SGHRS and CDR2 is YFSETQ in the germline V gene. This CDR3 spans 16 amino acids. V shed 5 bases and J shed 3 bases, with 18 bases lying between them.

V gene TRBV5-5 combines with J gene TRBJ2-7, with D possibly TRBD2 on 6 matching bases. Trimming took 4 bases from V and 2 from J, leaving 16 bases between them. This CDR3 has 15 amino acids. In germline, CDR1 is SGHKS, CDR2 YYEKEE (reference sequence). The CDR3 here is CASSAIADIAYEQYF. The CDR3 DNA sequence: TGTGCCAGCAGCGCCATAGCGGATATAGCCTACGAGCAGTACTTC.

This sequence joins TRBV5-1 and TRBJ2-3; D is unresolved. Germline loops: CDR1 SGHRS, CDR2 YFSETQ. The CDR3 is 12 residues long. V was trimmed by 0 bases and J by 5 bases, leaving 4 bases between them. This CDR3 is CASSLAIDTQYF. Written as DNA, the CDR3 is TGCGCCAGCAGCTTGGCTATAGATACGCAGTATTTT. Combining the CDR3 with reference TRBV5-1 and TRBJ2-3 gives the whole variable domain KAGVTQTPRYLIKTRGQQVTLSCSPISGHRSVSWYQQTPGQGLQFLFEYFSETQRNKGNFPGRFSGRQFSNSRSEMNVSTLELGDSALYLCASSLAIDTQYFGPGTRLTVL.

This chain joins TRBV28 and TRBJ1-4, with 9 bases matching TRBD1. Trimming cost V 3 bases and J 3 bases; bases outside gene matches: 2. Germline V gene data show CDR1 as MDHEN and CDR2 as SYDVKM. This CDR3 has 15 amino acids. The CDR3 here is CASSFGTGPNEKLFF. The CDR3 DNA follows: TGTGCCAGCAGTTTCGGGACAGGGCCTAATGAAAAACTGTTTTTT.

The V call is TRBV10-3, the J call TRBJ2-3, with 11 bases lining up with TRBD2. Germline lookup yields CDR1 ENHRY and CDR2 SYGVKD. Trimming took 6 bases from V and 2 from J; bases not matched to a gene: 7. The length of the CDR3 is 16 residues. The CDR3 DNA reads TGTGCCATCAGCGCTAGGACTAGCGGGCTCACAGATACGCAGTATTTT. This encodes CAISARTSGLTDTQYF.

The CDR3, as DNA: TGCGCCAGCAGGGCCTCCTGGACATCTGGAAACACCATATATTTT. The encoded protein is CASRASWTSGNTIYF. This chain connects TRBV5-1 to TRBJ1-3; maybe TRBD1 (5 bases). The germline gives CDR1 SGHRS, CDR2 YFSETQ. This CDR3 spans 15 amino acids. Trimming shortened V by 5 bases and J by 1 base, and 13 bases separated the two germline ends.

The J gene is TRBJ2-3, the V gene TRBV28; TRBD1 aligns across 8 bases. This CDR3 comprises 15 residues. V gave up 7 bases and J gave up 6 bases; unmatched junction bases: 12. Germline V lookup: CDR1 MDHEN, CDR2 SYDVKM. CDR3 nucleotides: TGTGCCAGCACCATAGGACAGGGATCCTCGGATACGCAGTATTTT. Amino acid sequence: CASTIGQGSSDTQYF.

CDR3 protein: CSVRQSGYTF. The CDR3, as DNA: TGCAGCGTCAGACAGTCAGGCTACACCTTC. The chain recombines TRBV29-1 with TRBJ1-2; the D gene is possibly TRBD1 (5 bases). CDR3 length: 10 amino acids. V gave up 6 bases and J gave up 8 bases, with 10 bases separating them. CDR1 is SQVTM and CDR2 is ANQGSEA in the germline V gene.

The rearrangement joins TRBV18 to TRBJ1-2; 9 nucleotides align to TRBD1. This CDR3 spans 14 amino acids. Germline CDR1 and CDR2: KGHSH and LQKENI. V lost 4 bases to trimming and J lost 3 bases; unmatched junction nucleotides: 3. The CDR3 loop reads CASSRGDRDYGYTF. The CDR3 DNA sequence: TGTGCCAGCTCACGGGGGGACAGGGACTATGGCTACACCTTC.